Listed below are T cell receptor beta chains from one sample, sequenced in a study of blood T cells in healthy people across ages. TCRdb analysed the 5' RACE reads with MiXCR anew, one entry per CDR3 protein. Of over 950,000 distinct CDR3 sequences listed, around two fifths were seen once; the top ten hold 10% to 15%. Sequenced: blood. Every receptor here comes from a man younger than 35 in good health. Each CDR3 is given with its conserved first and last residue. A D gene is named only where the DNA matches it firmly. For some rows the clone size is stated as once, few or many, or as a class when expanded; others skip it.

>TRBV6-2/TRBV6-3|TRBJ2-4|NA|TRBD2
TGTGCCAGCAGTTCCTCAGGGAGGGTGGACATTCAGTACTTC
CASSSSGRVDIQYF
>TRBV7-9|TRBJ1-5|NA|NA
TGTGCCAGCAGCCTCTCAGGGTCGGTAAAGCCCCAGCATTTT
CASSLSGSVKPQHF
>TRBV18|TRBJ1-1|few|TRBD1
TGTGCCAGCTCATCCCAACAGGGGGACACTGAAGCTTTCTTT
CASSSQQGDTEAFF
>TRBV20-1|TRBJ2-1|once|TRBD1
TGCAGTGCTAGAGATCGGCAGGGGGTTGAGCAGTTCTTC
CSARDRQGVEQFF
>TRBV7-2|TRBJ1-2|few|TRBD1
TGTGCCAGCAGCTTAGGTCGGGACAGGGGGGGCAGCTACACCTTC
CASSLGRDRGGSYTF
>TRBV12-3/TRBV12-4|TRBJ2-3|few|NA
TGTGCCAGCGAGTCCCGGCCAGATACGCAGTATTTT
CASESRPDTQYF
>TRBV18|TRBJ2-2|few|NA
TGTGCCAGCTCACCTGGCGGTACGAACACCGGGGAGCTGTTTTTT
CASSPGGTNTGELFF
>TRBV10-3|TRBJ2-2|few|NA
TGTGCCATCAGTGAGCTAGATTCCGGGGAGCTGTTTTTT
CAISELDSGELFF
>TRBV4-1|TRBJ2-7|NA|NA
TGCGCCAGCAGCCCGTGGACTGGCCGTTCCTACGAGCAGTACTTC
CASSPWTGRSYEQYF
>TRBV12-3/TRBV12-4|TRBJ2-1|NA|TRBD2
TGTGCCAGCATCCAAGGGCTAGCGGGTCTAGATGAGCAGTTCTTC
CASIQGLAGLDEQFF
>TRBV7-9|TRBJ1-1|NA|NA
TGTGCCAGCAGCTTATTGGGGGGTGTAGCTTTCTTT
CASSLLGGVAFF
>TRBV6-5|TRBJ2-3|NA|NA
TGTGCCAGCAGTTACACGACCACAGATACGCAGTATTTT
CASSYTTTDTQYF
>TRBV9|TRBJ1-1|NA|NA
TGTGCCAGCAGCGTAGAGGCATCCCCAAACACTGAAGCTTTCTTT
CASSVEASPNTEAFF
>TRBV20-1|TRBJ2-7|NA|NA
TGCAGTGCTCGGCTCCCGGGAGTAAAAGGGAACGAGCAGTACTTC
CSARLPGVKGNEQYF
>TRBV7-2|TRBJ2-1|NA|TRBD1
TGTGCCAGCAGCTTAGATAGGACAGGGTACTACAATGAGCAGTTCTTC
CASSLDRTGYYNEQFF
>TRBV12-3/TRBV12-4|TRBJ1-2|NA|NA
TGTGCCAGCACCGCGACGGGAGGTTATGGCTACACCTTC
CASTATGGYGYTF
>TRBV5-1|TRBJ1-1|NA|NA
TGCGCCAGCAGCTTGGTGGGGGGAAGTTGGATGAACACTGAAGCTTTCTTT
CASSLVGGSWMNTEAFF
>TRBV4-2|TRBJ2-2|few|TRBD1
TGTGCCAGCAGCCAAGCCGGGACAGGGCGAAACACCGGGGAGCTGTTTTTT
CASSQAGTGRNTGELFF
>TRBV2|TRBJ2-7|NA|NA
TGTGCCAGCAAGGAGGGGGGAGGGGGCTACGAGCAGTACTTC
CASKEGGGGYEQYF
>TRBV12-3/TRBV12-4|TRBJ2-7|NA|TRBD1
TGTGCCAGCAGTACCCGGACAGGATTCTACGAGCAGTACTTC
CASSTRTGFYEQYF
>TRBV5-1|TRBJ2-3|few|TRBD1
TGCGCCAGCAGCTTAGGTTGGACAGGGGAAGCAGATACGCAGTATTTT
CASSLGWTGEADTQYF
>TRBV7-2|TRBJ2-2|NA|TRBD2
TGTGCCAGCAGCCAACTAGCGGGGTTGGCCGGGGAGCTGTTTTTT
CASSQLAGLAGELFF
>TRBV4-1|TRBJ2-5|once|NA
TGCGCCGGCAGCCAAGTCGAGGGAGGCAATGAGCAGTACTTC
CAGSQVEGGNEQYF
>TRBV6-2/TRBV6-3|TRBJ2-3|NA|NA
TGTGCCAGCAGTCCTCGGGGACTGCCTGTAAGCACAGATACGCAGTATTTT
CASSPRGLPVSTDTQYF
>TRBV9|TRBJ2-5|once|NA
TGTGCCAGCAGCGTAGAGGATGAGCAGTACTTC
CASSVEDEQYF
>TRBV20-1|TRBJ2-3|NA|NA
TGCAGTGCTAGTAGCGGACTCACAGATACGCAGTATTTT
CSASSGLTDTQYF
>TRBV7-8|TRBJ2-7|NA|NA
TGTGCCAGCAGCTTATGGACCGGAGACTCCTACGAGCAGTACTTC
CASSLWTGDSYEQYF
>TRBV30|TRBJ2-7|NA|NA
TGTGCCTGGAAGGTGGCCCCACAGCAATCCTACGAGCAGTACTTC
CAWKVAPQQSYEQYF
>TRBV4-1|TRBJ1-1|NA|NA
TGCGCCAGCAGCCAAATAAGTTTCCCGGCCAGTGAAGCTTTCTTT
CASSQISFPASEAFF
>TRBV6-6|TRBJ2-2|few|TRBD1
TGTGCCAGCAGTAAAGACAGGGGGCGGGTGAACGGGGAGCTGTTTTTT
CASSKDRGRVNGELFF
>TRBV20-1|TRBJ2-7|NA|TRBD2
TGCAGTGCTAGTGCCGCTAGCGGGGTCTCCTACGAGCAGTACTTC
CSASAASGVSYEQYF
>TRBV3-1|TRBJ2-3|few|TRBD2
TGTGCCAGCAGCCAAGCTGGACTAGCCTTAGATACGCAGTATTTT
CASSQAGLALDTQYF
>TRBV6-5|TRBJ2-7|many|TRBD2
TGTGCCAGCTTTCGGGGGGAGGAGTACTTC
CASFRGEEYF
>TRBV4-3|TRBJ2-1|NA|NA
TGCGCCAGCAGCCAAGAAACCGAGGATGAGCAGTTCTTC
CASSQETEDEQFF
>TRBV28|TRBJ2-7|few|NA
TGTGCCAGCAGTTTTCGGGGAAGAATGGGCGAGCAGTACTTC
CASSFRGRMGEQYF
>TRBV20-1|TRBJ1-1|NA|NA
TGCAGTGCCGAAAAGGGCAGCATGAACACTGAAGCTTTCTTT
CSAEKGSMNTEAFF
>TRBV6-5|TRBJ1-2|few|NA
TGTGCCAGCAGTTACTCGATCTTAAGGGGCGCCTATGGCTACACCTTC
CASSYSILRGAYGYTF
>TRBV29-1|TRBJ2-5|NA|NA
TGCAGCGTTGAAGGCATCACAGAAGAGACCCAGTACTTC
CSVEGITEETQYF
>TRBV10-3|TRBJ1-1|NA|TRBD1
TGTGCCATCAGTAACAGGGGCGGAGACACTGAAGCTTTCTTT
CAISNRGGDTEAFF
>TRBV12-3/TRBV12-4|TRBJ2-3|NA|TRBD2
TGTGCCAGCAGTGGGGGAGCGGGGGGGCGGGCAGATACGCAGTATTTT
CASSGGAGGRADTQYF
>TRBV7-2|TRBJ1-6|NA|NA
TGTGCCAGCAGCTTAGCATGGTCACCCCCCCACTTT
CASSLAWSPPHF
>TRBV4-1|TRBJ1-1|NA|NA
TGCGCCAGCAGCCACCCGAAGAGGGGGAAGACTGAAGCTTTCTTT
CASSHPKRGKTEAFF
>TRBV20-1|TRBJ1-5|few|TRBD1
TGCAGTGCTAGCGGGACAGCCGATCAGCCCCAGCATTTT
CSASGTADQPQHF
>TRBV28|TRBJ2-2|once|TRBD1
TGTGCCAGCAGTTTATGGGGGACAGATAACACCGGGGAGCTGTTTTTT
CASSLWGTDNTGELFF
>TRBV9|TRBJ1-4|few|NA
TGTGCCAGCAGCGTAGGGCGTGCAACTAATGAAAAACTGTTTTTT
CASSVGRATNEKLFF
>TRBV7-2|TRBJ2-7|NA|TRBD1
TGTGCCAGCAGCTTAGGACAGGGAACCTACTACGAGCAGTACTTC
CASSLGQGTYYEQYF
>TRBV18|TRBJ1-3|NA|NA
TGTGCCAGCTCTCGACGAGGAGAGCTCTCTGGAAACACCATATATTTT
CASSRRGELSGNTIYF
>TRBV27|TRBJ2-5|few|NA
TGTGCCAGCAGTCTCAGGGTTGGAGAGACCCAGTACTTC
CASSLRVGETQYF
>TRBV18|TRBJ1-5|few|NA
TGTGCCAGCTCTCCCACCTCTGGCTACAATCAGCCCCAGCATTTT
CASSPTSGYNQPQHF
>TRBV7-3|TRBJ2-1|once|TRBD1
TGTGCCAGCAGCCCAAGGGCCCCTTGGGACAGCTCCTACAATGAGCAGTTCTTC
CASSPRAPWDSSYNEQFF